The following is a TCR beta chain sequence with its context. The target antigen is unknown. This sample was taken from a study of shared clonotypes between healthy human individuals. Broader study findings: The sampled material consisted only of blood, and tissue repertoires are likely to differ.

Germline-derived CDR1 and CDR2 are SQVTM and ANQGSEA. The CDR3 extends over 13 amino acids. V was clipped by 3 bases and J by 4 bases, with 12 bases between them. Authors' processing steps: Because ImmunoSEQ provided only junction sequences with no quality scores, the filtering differed. TCRdb keeps only in-frame clones here, not all; method: immunoSEQ multiplex PCR. V and J calls and clone size are given by that table; D and trimming were obtained from the DNA. The repertoire consists of approximately 480,000 clones, with roughly 85% occurring once and the leading ten covering 12%. Sequenced: PBMCs. This chain joins TRBV29-1 and TRBJ1-1; D may be TRBD1 (5 bases). This TCR derives from a woman in her forties in good health. Some clones in this sample may be carry-over from other donors' samples. CDR3 loop: CSVERSRVTEAFF. For the CDR3, the DNA is TGCAGCGTTGAGAGGAGCAGGGTCACTGAAGCTTTCTTT.